A selection of T cell receptor beta chains follows, all from one sample in a study of blood T cell repertoires in COVID-19. Some clones are missing from TCRdb's copy, which holds only in-frame ones; the method was immunoSEQ multiplex PCR. This table has about 150,000 clones, around 82% appearing once. The sequenced sample was peripheral blood. The origin of the receptors is a human donor with acute or convalescent COVID-19. The donor label of this sample is uncertain. Both conserved end residues are trimmed from each CDR3. Fields, in order: clone size, V gene, D gene, J gene, CDR3 protein. A D gene is named only where the DNA matches it firmly. Clone size is shown for a subset of rows, as once, few, many or a class of expanded clone.

clone_size: once; v_call: TRBV7-3; d_call: .; j_call: TRBJ2-1; cdr3_aa: ASSLKYGLVWEQF
clone_size: once; v_call: TRBV9; d_call: .; j_call: TRBJ1-2; cdr3_aa: ASSVGIQANYGYT
clone_size: few; v_call: TRBV6-1; d_call: .; j_call: TRBJ1-1; cdr3_aa: ASSEGGLRAF
clone_size: .; v_call: TRBV5-4; d_call: TRBD1; j_call: TRBJ1-1; cdr3_aa: ASTQDRGLTEAF
clone_size: .; v_call: TRBV5-1; d_call: TRBD2; j_call: TRBJ2-5; cdr3_aa: ASSFGTRETQY
clone_size: once; v_call: TRBV4-1; d_call: TRBD1; j_call: TRBJ1-1; cdr3_aa: ASSVTGSAGTEAF
clone_size: .; v_call: TRBV5-4; d_call: TRBD1; j_call: TRBJ1-6; cdr3_aa: ASSLGQGNSPLH
clone_size: .; v_call: TRBV6-5; d_call: .; j_call: TRBJ1-2; cdr3_aa: ASRPYGSSAGYT
clone_size: .; v_call: TRBV30; d_call: .; j_call: TRBJ1-5; cdr3_aa: AWSVSRASQPQH
clone_size: .; v_call: TRBV6-5; d_call: .; j_call: TRBJ2-3; cdr3_aa: ASSYSVGGDTQY
clone_size: .; v_call: TRBV18; d_call: TRBD2; j_call: TRBJ2-7; cdr3_aa: ASSPGTSRYEQY
clone_size: .; v_call: TRBV5-1; d_call: TRBD1; j_call: TRBJ2-5; cdr3_aa: ASSIGTGRRETQY
clone_size: .; v_call: TRBV6-4; d_call: .; j_call: TRBJ1-2; cdr3_aa: ASSPMTGTNYGYT